The rows below give T cell receptor beta chains drawn from one sample of a study of blood T cells in healthy people across ages. Each CDR3 protein is one row after TCRdb ran MiXCR on the 5' RACE reads. This sample has under 750,000 distinct CDR3 sequences, with 45% to 55% found just once. The sequenced sample was blood. The receptors come from an older man in good health. The CDR3 runs from the conserved cysteine through the conserved F or W. A D gene is named only where the DNA matches it firmly. The listing skips clone size in some rows; elsewhere it reads once, few, many or a size class.

J: TRBJ1-6
V: TRBV7-8
D: -
size: -
DNA: TGTGCCAGCAGCTCGATGGGTGGGGGCACCGGGTCACCCCTCCACTTT
CDR3: CASSSMGGGTGSPLHF

J: TRBJ1-5
V: TRBV20-1
D: -
size: -
DNA: TGCAGTGCTAGTTATTCGGGGTTCAGCAATCAGCCCCAGCATTTT
CDR3: CSASYSGFSNQPQHF

J: TRBJ2-5
V: TRBV20-1
D: -
size: many
DNA: TGCAGTGCACAAAAGGGGATCCCTTCGTCGAGGGAGCAGTACTTC
CDR3: CSAQKGIPSSREQYF

J: TRBJ1-5
V: TRBV3-1
D: -
size: -
DNA: TGTGCCAGCAGCCAAGTGGTGGGGGTCCAGCCCCAGCATTTT
CDR3: CASSQVVGVQPQHF

J: TRBJ2-5
V: TRBV14
D: -
size: -
DNA: TGTGCCAGCAGCCAAGAGGCGAAGACCCAGTACTTC
CDR3: CASSQEAKTQYF

J: TRBJ2-7
V: TRBV27
D: TRBD2
size: -
DNA: TGTGCCAGCAGTTTTTTCAGCGGGGGCTGGGAGCAGTACTTC
CDR3: CASSFFSGGWEQYF

J: TRBJ2-3
V: TRBV20-1
D: TRBD2
size: -
DNA: TGCGGTGCTCGACCTTTTGCTAGCGGGGGGTCAGATACGCAGTATTTT
CDR3: CGARPFASGGSDTQYF

J: TRBJ2-3
V: TRBV7-9
D: TRBD2
size: few
DNA: TGTGCCAGCAGCTTTAAACTAGCGGGGGAAGGAGATACGCAGTATTTT
CDR3: CASSFKLAGEGDTQYF

J: TRBJ2-7
V: TRBV29-1
D: -
size: -
DNA: TGCAGCGTCGGACTGTCCTACGAGCAGTACTTC
CDR3: CSVGLSYEQYF

J: TRBJ2-1
V: TRBV5-1
D: -
size: -
DNA: TGCGCCAGCAGCTTGGAGGGCAGCACCTACAATGAGCAGTTCTTC
CDR3: CASSLEGSTYNEQFF

J: TRBJ1-4
V: TRBV28
D: -
size: -
DNA: TGTGCCAGCAGTTCTATGGTGGGAGTCCATGAAAAACTGTTTTTT
CDR3: CASSSMVGVHEKLFF

J: TRBJ1-2
V: TRBV7-2
D: -
size: -
DNA: TGTGCCAGCAGCTTGGGTCGGGCCGTAGAGGGGGGCTACACCTTC
CDR3: CASSLGRAVEGGYTF

J: TRBJ2-7
V: TRBV20-1
D: -
size: -
DNA: TGCAGTGCAACGAGGAGAACCCTCTCCTACGAGCAGTACTTC
CDR3: CSATRRTLSYEQYF

J: TRBJ2-1
V: TRBV24-1
D: -
size: many
DNA: TGTGCCACCAGTGATTTCGAGGGAAGTTCCTACAATGAGCAGTTCTTC
CDR3: CATSDFEGSSYNEQFF

J: TRBJ2-5
V: TRBV5-1
D: -
size: many
DNA: TGTGCCAGCAGCTTAGGAGACAGCCAAGAGACCCAGTACTTC
CDR3: CASSLGDSQETQYF

J: TRBJ2-1
V: TRBV6-2/TRBV6-3
D: TRBD2
size: few
DNA: TGTGCCAGCAGTTACAGGCGGGAGGGCCCATACAATGAGCAGTTCTTC
CDR3: CASSYRREGPYNEQFF

J: TRBJ2-1
V: TRBV7-3
D: -
size: -
DNA: TGTGCCAGCAGCTTAACCTTGGGGGGTGAGCAGTTCTTC
CDR3: CASSLTLGGEQFF

J: TRBJ1-3
V: TRBV14
D: -
size: few
DNA: TGTGCCAGCAGCCAAGATCTGGCTGGAAACACCATATATTTT
CDR3: CASSQDLAGNTIYF

J: TRBJ2-5
V: TRBV6-2/TRBV6-3
D: TRBD2
size: few
DNA: TGTGCCAGCAGGACGGGACTACCGAGGGGGACCCAGTACTTC
CDR3: CASRTGLPRGTQYF

J: TRBJ2-3
V: TRBV11-2
D: -
size: -
DNA: TGTGCCAGCAGTTCTCGTGGAGTCACACCAGATACGCAGTATTTT
CDR3: CASSSRGVTPDTQYF

J: TRBJ1-6
V: TRBV6-6
D: -
size: -
DNA: TGTGCCGGTGGGGGTCAAGGCAGGGACAATTCACCCCTCCACTTT
CDR3: CAGGGQGRDNSPLHF

J: TRBJ1-5
V: TRBV7-9
D: -
size: -
DNA: TGTGCCAGCAGCGGACAGAATCAGCCCCAGCATTTT
CDR3: CASSGQNQPQHF

J: TRBJ2-1
V: TRBV29-1
D: -
size: many
DNA: TGCAGCGTCGACGAGCTAAAACTAGACAATGAGCAGTTCTTC
CDR3: CSVDELKLDNEQFF

J: TRBJ2-7
V: TRBV5-1
D: TRBD1
size: few
DNA: TGCGCCAGCAGCTGGGGACAGGGAAGCGAGCAGTACTTC
CDR3: CASSWGQGSEQYF

J: TRBJ1-2
V: TRBV5-1
D: -
size: -
DNA: TGCGCCAGCAGCAGGAATCAGGATGGCTACACCTTC
CDR3: CASSRNQDGYTF

J: TRBJ2-7
V: TRBV7-2
D: -
size: -
DNA: TGTGCCAGCAGCTCCAGGGGGGGAGGGACCTACGAGCAGTACTTC
CDR3: CASSSRGGGTYEQYF

J: TRBJ2-5
V: TRBV6-2/TRBV6-3
D: TRBD1
size: few
DNA: TGTGCCAGCACTTACAGAACGGGACAGGAAAGGACCCAGTACTTC
CDR3: CASTYRTGQERTQYF

J: TRBJ1-4
V: TRBV4-3
D: TRBD1
size: -
DNA: TGCGCCAGCAGCCAAGACCCGGACAGGGGGCGAGGGAGTGAAAAACTGTTTTTT
CDR3: CASSQDPDRGRGSEKLFF

J: TRBJ1-4
V: TRBV29-1
D: -
size: once
DNA: TGCAGCGCCAGTCCACTTGCAACTAATGAAAAACTGTTTTTT
CDR3: CSASPLATNEKLFF

J: TRBJ2-2
V: TRBV9
D: TRBD2
size: once
DNA: TGTGCCAGCAGCGTAGTGGGGGGGATCGGGGAGCTGTTTTTT
CDR3: CASSVVGGIGELFF

J: TRBJ2-1
V: TRBV2
D: -
size: -
DNA: TGTGCCAGCAGTGGGGAGGGGGTCAATGAGCAGTTCTTC
CDR3: CASSGEGVNEQFF

J: TRBJ2-7
V: TRBV10-3
D: -
size: -
DNA: TGTGCCATCAGTGAGTCAGGCAGGGGGGTAGTAGACGAGCAGTACTTC
CDR3: CAISESGRGVVDEQYF

J: TRBJ2-3
V: TRBV6-6
D: -
size: few
DNA: TGTGCCAGCAGGAGGACCGTGAGTGGCACAGATACGCAGTATTTT
CDR3: CASRRTVSGTDTQYF

J: TRBJ2-7
V: TRBV6-1
D: TRBD2
size: -
DNA: TGTGCCAGCAGTTATGGACTAGCGGGGTCCTACGAGCAGTACTTC
CDR3: CASSYGLAGSYEQYF

J: TRBJ2-2
V: TRBV7-2
D: TRBD1
size: -
DNA: TGTGCCAGCAGCTTAGCCAGGGGGCTTTACACCGGGGAGCTGTTTTTT
CDR3: CASSLARGLYTGELFF

J: TRBJ2-1
V: TRBV7-2
D: TRBD2
size: -
DNA: TGTCCCAGCAGGACTAGCGGGAGTGAGGTGTTCTTC
CDR3: CPSRTSGSEVFF

J: TRBJ2-3
V: TRBV27
D: -
size: -
DNA: TGTGCCAGCGCGGAGAGGGGCACAGATACGCAGTATTTT
CDR3: CASAERGTDTQYF

J: TRBJ2-4
V: TRBV20-1
D: -
size: -
DNA: TGCAGTGCTCGCGACCGGTACAAAAACATTCAGTACTTC
CDR3: CSARDRYKNIQYF

J: TRBJ2-3
V: TRBV29-1
D: TRBD1
size: few
DNA: TGCAGCGTCCTTGGACAGGGACCCCCCACAGATACGCAGTATTTT
CDR3: CSVLGQGPPTDTQYF

J: TRBJ2-2
V: TRBV21-1
D: -
size: -
DNA: TGTGCCAGCAGCAAACCGGGACTAAACCCGAACACCGGGGAGCTGTTTTTT
CDR3: CASSKPGLNPNTGELFF

J: TRBJ1-1
V: TRBV6-6
D: -
size: many
DNA: TGTGCCAGCAGTTACGGGGCAGGGAACACTGAAGCTTTCTTT
CDR3: CASSYGAGNTEAFF

J: TRBJ2-1
V: TRBV7-2
D: -
size: few
DNA: TGTGCCAGCAGCTTAGTATTGGGACCGTACAATGAGCAGTTCTTC
CDR3: CASSLVLGPYNEQFF

J: TRBJ1-2
V: TRBV2
D: -
size: -
DNA: TGTGCCAGCAGTGTCCTGCTGACTTATGGCTACACCTTC
CDR3: CASSVLLTYGYTF

J: TRBJ1-5
V: TRBV6-5
D: TRBD1
size: -
DNA: TGTGCCAGCAGACGACAGGGAGGAAGCAATCAGCCCCAGCATTTT
CDR3: CASRRQGGSNQPQHF

J: TRBJ1-2
V: TRBV7-2
D: TRBD1
size: -
DNA: TGTGCCAGCAGCTTAGTTGTACAGGGGGCTGGCTACACCTTC
CDR3: CASSLVVQGAGYTF

J: TRBJ2-1
V: TRBV6-2/TRBV6-3
D: -
size: -
DNA: TGTGCCAGCACCAAGACCGGACACTACAATGAGCAGTTCTTC
CDR3: CASTKTGHYNEQFF

J: TRBJ2-1
V: TRBV20-1
D: TRBD2
size: -
DNA: TGCAGTGCGCAAAGACGGACTAGCGGCTACAATGAGCAGTTCTTC
CDR3: CSAQRRTSGYNEQFF

J: TRBJ2-4
V: TRBV6-6
D: TRBD2
size: few
DNA: TGTGCCAGCAGTTACCCGGGAGGAGAACTAGCCAAAAACATTCAGTACTTC
CDR3: CASSYPGGELAKNIQYF

J: TRBJ2-7
V: TRBV27
D: TRBD1
size: -
DNA: TGTGCCAGCACCCCAGGGACAGGAGCGTACAATGAGCAGTACTTC
CDR3: CASTPGTGAYNEQYF

J: TRBJ2-1
V: TRBV5-6
D: -
size: -
DNA: TGTGCCAGCAGCTCCTACAGCCAGAGTGTCGGCAATGAGCAGTTCTTC
CDR3: CASSSYSQSVGNEQFF

J: TRBJ2-1
V: TRBV3-1
D: TRBD2
size: few
DNA: TGTGCCAGCAGCCGACTAGCGGTCACGTACAATGAGCAGTTCTTC
CDR3: CASSRLAVTYNEQFF

J: TRBJ1-4
V: TRBV7-9
D: -
size: -
DNA: TGTGCCAGCAGCTTAGGGTCAGCGGAAAAACTGTTTTTT
CDR3: CASSLGSAEKLFF